This T cell receptor beta chain was documented in a study of tumor and adjacent non-tumor tissue in lung cancer. About the research overall: Patients comprised approximately eleven adenocarcinoma, a couple of squamous cell carcinoma and 1 small cell lung cancer. On average, productive TCRbeta reads reached a few million per sample. Patients were aged about 31 to 85, around ten men and roughly 5 women, stage I to III. Overall study results and limits: Higher tumor TCR diversity was associated with shorter survival.

A modified ARM-PCR protocol with three rounds of nested PCR amplified TCRbeta. In TCRdb, the multiplex PCR reads were re-called with MiXCR into one record per CDR3 protein. Among over 110,000 distinct CDR3 sequences listed, around 60% were seen once. The germline CDR1 and CDR2 sequences are DFQATT and SNEGSKA (reference sequence). The CDR3 runs 13 residues. As to this clonotype: Its antigen is not identified. The junction departs from the called germline gene at one end, perhaps through a read error.

RNA was extracted from bulk tissue without any cell sorting. V and J are TRBV20-1 and TRBJ1-5, with TRBD1 matching 9 bases. Sequences were obtained from lung tumor tissue. This receptor was taken from a man between 60 and 70 years old with small cell lung cancer. CDR3 residues: CGARDRAWQPRHF. In DNA, the CDR3 is TGCGGTGCGCGGGACAGGGCATGGCAGCCCCGGCATTTT.